This TCR beta chain was sequenced for a study of Ad26.COV2.S vaccination and SARS-CoV-2 variants. Background on the study: A participant enrolled in the COV1001 Ad26.COV2.S trial arm provided the sample. The study gave Ad26.COV2.S intramuscularly, once or twice 56 days apart. The study, taken as a whole, reports: Placebo recipients had lower spike-specific TCR breadth than vaccine recipients.

Remarks on this clone: Its antigen is still unknown.

Sample treatment: around 19 received Ad26.COV2.S at low or high dose, single or two shots; several received placebo; per-sample allocation not given. The study sampled participants on day 63 after the first vaccine or placebo injection. Only in-frame clones appear in the TCRdb table, and some are missing; sequencing was by immunoSEQ multiplex PCR. Among 450,000 to 550,000 clones listed, roughly 89% were seen once. This specimen was peripheral blood, taken in a trial of Ad26.COV2.S vaccine versus placebo. The TCR comes from a person between 18 and 59 years old who received the Ad26.COV2.S COVID-19 vaccine or a placebo.

Here the CDR3 DNA reads TGTGCCAGCAGCCAGAGGACTAGCAGGAGTTGGGAGACCCAGTACTTC. The encoded protein is CASSQRTSRSWETQYF. The V and J genes are TRBV7-6 and TRBJ2-5; 8 bases agree with TRBD2. Germline V gene lookup returns CDR1 SGHVS and CDR2 FNYEAQ. The CDR3 consists of 16 residues. V shed 5 bases, J shed 5 bases, and the junction held 13 bases outside the gene matches.